The 22 T cell receptor beta chains listed next were all sequenced from one sample in a study of T-cell memory formation after mild COVID-19 (dated by TCRdb to the early 2020s). The library was generated by 5' RACE. Sequenced using an Illumina NovaSeq 6000. The raw public data were reprocessed by TCRdb itself: fastp quality trimming at Q25, MiXCR clonotype calling, in-frame beta chains only. Each entry merges the rows of one CDR3 protein and shows their most common DNA and genes. Across this sample there are around 500,000 distinct CDR3 sequences, with 15% to 20% seen only once. The ten largest clones take up roughly an eighth of the sample. Sequenced: PBMCs or a T cell subset sorted from them (not recorded which). These receptors all come from an adult woman who had mild COVID-19 (a few samples of this study predate the infection). The sample titles of this study are shuffled in the database, so cell type and time point are left out; the donor was told from shared clones.

V and J are TRBV5-1 and TRBJ1-1, with 10 bases identical to TRBD1. This CDR3 region has 14 residues. The J segment lost 7 bases and the V segment lost 0 bases, leaving 3 bases of the junction unmatched. CDR1 and CDR2 from the germline V gene are SGHRS and YFSETQ. This CDR3 reads CASSLGQGANEAFF. For the CDR3, the DNA is TGCGCCAGCAGCTTGGGACAGGGGGCGAATGAAGCTTTCTTT. The full variable domain, with the rest looked up from reference TRBV5-1 and TRBJ1-1, is KAGVTQTPRYLIKTRGQQVTLSCSPISGHRSVSWYQQTPGQGLQFLFEYFSETQRNKGNFPGRFSGRQFSNSRSEMNVSTLELGDSALYLCASSLGQGANEAFFGQGTRLTVV.

This clonotype was counted between two and nine times. V gene TRBV12-3 or TRBV12-4 combines with J gene TRBJ1-1, with D possibly TRBD1 on 5 matching bases. CDR3 size: 15 residues. V shed 2 bases and J shed 5 bases, with 15 bases lying between them. This CDR3 reads CASSLNYRGVTEAFF. In nucleotides, the CDR3 is TGTGCCAGCAGTTTAAATTATAGAGGGGTGACTGAAGCTTTCTTT.

V usage is TRBV27 and J usage is TRBJ1-1, with D possibly matching TRBD1 (6 bases). V was clipped by 5 bases and J by 3 bases, with 16 bases between them. The CDR3 has 15 amino acids. Germline V gene data show CDR1 as MNHEY and CDR2 as SMNVEV (reference sequence). CDR3 region: CASSPRQVLDTEAFF. For the CDR3, the DNA is TGTGCCAGCAGTCCTAGACAGGTTTTGGACACTGAAGCTTTCTTT.

V and J are TRBV18 and TRBJ1-5, with D uncertain. Trimming removed 10 bases from V and 5 bases from J, with 18 bases in between. The V gene's germline CDR1 is KGHSH and CDR2 LQKENI. The CDR3 is made up of 14 amino acids. CDR3 nucleotide sequence: TGTGCCATATCTTTGGCCGCGACTCATCAGCCCCAGCATTTT. Amino acid sequence: CAISLAATHQPQHF. Full variable domain (rest looked up from reference TRBV18 and TRBJ1-5): NAGVMQNPRHLVRRRGQEARLRCSPMKGHSHVYWYRQLPEEGLKFMVYLQKENIIDESGMPKERFSAEFPKEGPSILRIQQVVRGDSAAYFCAISLAATHQPQHFGDGTRLSIL.

This clonotype was seen more than once but under ten times. The chain is built from TRBV6-2 or TRBV6-3 and TRBJ2-1; TRBD2 matches 7 bases. CDR3 size: 18 residues. V was pared by 2 bases and J by 0 bases, with 10 bases of the junction left unmatched. Germline assignment: CDR1 MNHEY and CDR2 SVGEGT. CDR3 in amino acids: CASSYVGGGPSSYNEQFF. The CDR3 DNA follows: TGTGCCAGCAGTTACGTGGGCGGGGGTCCGTCCTCCTACAATGAGCAGTTCTTC.

This clonotype has a handful of counts. Here the CDR3 reads CASSSSGSDGTGELFF. In DNA, the CDR3 is TGTGCCAGCAGCTCTAGCGGGAGTGACGGCACCGGGGAGCTGTTTTTT. The chain employs TRBV7-3 and TRBJ2-2, with TRBD2 identical over 10 bases. This CDR3 is built from 16 residues. The J segment lost 4 bases and the V segment lost 4 bases, leaving 6 bases of the junction unmatched. The germline CDR1 and CDR2 sequences are SGHTA and FQGTGA.

The CDR3 region has the DNA TGTGCCAGCAGCTCGACCGCGGGGGTTAGCACAGATACGCAGTATTTT. It encodes CASSSTAGVSTDTQYF. This sequence joins TRBV7-8 and TRBJ2-3; 7 bases map to TRBD2. The junction had 7 bases not matched to a gene; V was cut back by 4 bases and J by 0 bases. This CDR3 is 16 amino acids long. Germline lookup yields CDR1 SGHVS and CDR2 FQNEAQ.

This clonotype was seen more than once but under ten times. The chain employs TRBV4-3 and TRBJ2-3; 8 nucleotides align to TRBD2. Germline V lookup: CDR1 LGHNA, CDR2 YSLEER. V lost 0 bases and J lost 4; bases outside the gene matches: 12. The CDR3 is 18 amino acids. CDR3 sequence: CASSQEMGASGQSDTQYF. In DNA form, the CDR3 reads TGCGCCAGCAGCCAAGAGATGGGGGCTAGCGGGCAGTCAGATACGCAGTATTTT.

CDR3 in DNA: TGTGCCAGCAGTCAATCGTCGGGCAATTACTATGGCTACACCTTC. It specifies CASSQSSGNYYGYTF. This chain joins TRBV12-3 or TRBV12-4 and TRBJ1-2; D uncertain. Trimming removed 5 bases from V and 3 bases from J, with 16 bases in between. The CDR3 covers 15 residues.

This clonotype was seen only a few times. The genes are TRBV29-1 and TRBJ1-2, with D uncertain. Trimming removed 4 bases at V and 5 bases at J, with 14 bases between. CDR1 SQVTM and CDR2 ANQGSEA come from the germline V gene. CDR3 size: 13 residues. The CDR3, as DNA: TGCAGCGTTGTCTCACCAGTGTCATATGGCTACACCTTC. It translates to CSVVSPVSYGYTF.

CDR3 sequence reads: CASDWGVTGELFF. The CDR3 coding sequence is TGTGCCAGCGATTGGGGGGTTACCGGGGAGCTGTTTTTT. The rearrangement links TRBV7-9 to TRBJ2-2, with TRBD2 as a possible D gene (6 bases). Trimming removed 8 bases from V and 5 bases from J, with 12 bases in between. CDR3 length: 13 amino acids. Per the germline V gene, CDR1 is SEHNR and CDR2 is FQNEAQ (reference sequence).

V usage is TRBV6-5 and J usage is TRBJ2-2; tentative D call: TRBD1 (6 bases). V lost 2 bases, J lost 4 bases, and 14 bases lay in between. The CDR3 runs 16 residues. Germline CDR1 MNHEY, CDR2 SVGAGI. CDR3 bases: TGTGCCAGCAGTTACCCACAGGGATCGGGCACCGGGGAGCTGTTTTTT. It specifies CASSYPQGSGTGELFF.

The V and J genes are TRBV24-1 and TRBJ1-4; 9 positions agree with TRBD1. This CDR3 spans 15 amino acids. Germline V lookup: CDR1 KGHDR, CDR2 SFDVKD. V lost 4 bases, J lost 8 bases, and 7 bases stayed unmatched. The CDR3 DNA reads as TGTGCCACCAGTGAATCCGGGACAGGGCACGAAAAACTGTTTTTT. This sequence encodes CATSESGTGHEKLFF.

This clonotype has only a few counts. The V and J genes are TRBV12-3 or TRBV12-4 and TRBJ2-6; possibly TRBD2 for D (7 bases). V lost 4 bases, J lost 4 bases, and 14 bases lay in between. This CDR3 has 16 amino acids. CDR3 nucleotide sequence: TGTGCCAGCAGTTGGGGGGGGGCTGGAGGGGCCAACGTCCTGACTTTC. It codes for CASSWGGAGGANVLTF.

The rearrangement joins TRBV29-1 to TRBJ2-7; TRBD1 might be the D (6 bases). Per the germline V gene, CDR1 is SQVTM and CDR2 is ANQGSEA. V lost 3 bases and J 2 bases, leaving 11 bases between the germline ends. The CDR3 loop spans 13 amino acids. The CDR3 region is CSVDDAGAYEQYF. The CDR3 DNA follows: TGCAGCGTTGATGATGCAGGGGCCTACGAGCAGTACTTC.

This clonotype was detected only a few times. This chain connects TRBV19 to TRBJ2-7; 7 bases match TRBD1. CDR1 is LNHDA and CDR2 is SQIVND in the germline V gene (reference sequence). V trimming: 3 bases; J trimming: 3 bases; junction bases outside the gene matches: 5. The CDR3 is 14 residues long. CDR3 in amino acids: CASSIQGESYEQYF. The CDR3 DNA follows: TGTGCCAGTAGTATCCAGGGGGAGAGCTACGAGCAGTACTTC.

The chain has TRBV7-6 and TRBJ2-3, with TRBD2 matching over 13 bases. The V segment lost 5 bases and the J segment 5 bases; nucleotides outside the gene matches: 7. The V gene's germline CDR1 is SGHVS and CDR2 FNYEAQ. The CDR3 spans 16 residues. CDR3 residues: CASSVGLAGVVDTQYF. Here the CDR3 DNA reads TGTGCCAGCAGCGTTGGACTAGCGGGAGTCGTAGATACGCAGTATTTT.

The rearrangement links TRBV4-1 to TRBJ1-1; weak D call: TRBD1 (5 bases). CDR3 length: 16 residues. The V gene's germline CDR1 is MGHRA and CDR2 YSYEKL. V dropped 1 base and J dropped 0 bases, with 12 bases sitting between them. The CDR3 nucleotides read TGCGCCAGCAGCCAAGTCGGTGGCAGGGTGAACACTGAAGCTTTCTTT. Translating gives CASSQVGGRVNTEAFF.

This clonotype was detected a few times. The rearrangement links TRBV12-5 to TRBJ2-3, with unresolved D. The CDR3 is made up of 12 amino acids. V lost 1 base, J lost 3 bases, and 2 bases lay in between. Germline loops: CDR1 LGHNT, CDR2 FRNRAP. The DNA for the CDR3 is TGTGCTAGTGGTTTGGATACAGATACGCAGTATTTT. Protein: CASGLDTDTQYF.

This clonotype appeared a few times. The chain uses TRBV7-9 and TRBJ2-2; TRBD1 or TRBD2 may be the D gene (5 bases each). Per the germline V gene, CDR1 is SEHNR and CDR2 is FQNEAQ (reference sequence). The CDR3 length is 16 residues. The V and J ends lost 1 base and 0 bases respectively, with 9 bases between them. CDR3 sequence reads: CASSLGPGPNTGELFF. The CDR3 nucleotides are TGTGCCAGCAGCTTAGGTCCGGGACCGAACACCGGGGAGCTGTTTTTT. Full variable domain (rest looked up from reference TRBV7-9 and TRBJ2-2): DTGVSQNPRHKITKRGQNVTFRCDPISEHNRLYWYRQTLGQGPEFLTYFQNEAQLEKSRLLSDRFSAERPKGSFSTLEIQRTEQGDSAMYLCASSLGPGPNTGELFFGEGSRLTVL.

This rearrangement joins TRBV11-2 to TRBJ2-2; the match to TRBD1 covers 9 bases. The germline CDR1 and CDR2 sequences are SGHAT and FQNNGV. Trimming removed 4 bases from V and 6 bases from J; junction bases left unmatched: 9. The CDR3 runs 16 residues. The CDR3 sequence is CASSSRGTGPSGELFF. CDR3 DNA sequence: TGTGCCAGCAGCTCGAGAGGGACAGGGCCCTCCGGGGAGCTGTTTTTT.

This clonotype was seen a few times. The J gene is TRBJ2-2, the V gene TRBV6-5, with D possibly matching TRBD1 (5 bases). Germline V gene lookup returns CDR1 MNHEY and CDR2 SVGAGI. The CDR3 totals 13 residues. V was trimmed by 7 bases and J by 5 bases, leaving 11 bases between them. Written as DNA, the CDR3 is TGTGCCAGCAAAAACGCAGGGACCGGGGAGCTGTTTTTT. Translation: CASKNAGTGELFF.